A selection of T cell receptor beta chains follows, all from one sample in a study of OX40 agonist ivuxolimab in advanced cancers. TCRdb's table, derived via immunoSEQ multiplex PCR, lists solely in-frame clones and lacks some. This sample has about 60,000 clones, with around 83% found just once. The sample consisted of CD4+ or CD8+ T cells sorted from blood, taken in a trial of the OX40 agonist ivuxolimab. The receptors here all came from an adult with an advanced solid tumor such as melanoma, head and neck, liver or kidney cancer. Both conserved end residues are part of each CDR3. D genes are given only for firm matches. Expanded clones are given a class, and other clones once, few, many or no size at all.

>13|-|TRBJ2-7|-|TRBV2
TGTGCCATCCTCAGGGGGGTCCTCTACGAGCAGTACTTC
CAILRGVLYEQYF
>14|TRBD1|TRBJ2-5|-|TRBV19
TGTGCCAGTAGTAACGACAGGGGGCGAGAGACCCAGTACTTC
CASSNDRGRETQYF
>19|TRBD2|TRBJ2-2|-|TRBV28
TGTGCCAGCAGTTCCGGGACTAGCGTCCTCAGGTTCGACACCGGGGAGCTGTTTTTT
CASSSGTSVLRFDTGELFF
>14|-|TRBJ1-2|-|TRBV19
TGTGCCAGTAGCATGCCCCAGGAAGGGGGTGGCTACACCTTC
CASSMPQEGGGYTF
>16|TRBD1|TRBJ1-1|few|TRBV18
TGTGCCAGCTCACCTCCCACAGGGGGGATTTCGGCTGAAGCTTTCTTT
CASSPPTGGISAEAFF
>16|TRBD2|TRBJ2-1|once|TRBV6-5
TGTGCCAGCAGTTCCGGGACTAGCGGGAGGTATAATGAGCAGTTCTTC
CASSSGTSGRYNEQFF
>16|TRBD2|TRBJ2-1|-|TRBV10-2
TGCGCCAGCACTTTTGGGGGGGGAGCCGGCTACAATGAGCAGTTCTTC
CASTFGGGAGYNEQFF
>15|-|TRBJ1-3|-|TRBV9
TGTGCCAGCAGCGTATACGGGGGAATCGGAAACACCATATATTTT
CASSVYGGIGNTIYF
>21|-|TRBJ1-3|-|TRBV9
TGTGCCAGCAGCGTAGGTGGGGGTTGGGTCGGGTCTCCTGACTCTGGAAACACCATATATTTT
CASSVGGGWVGSPDSGNTIYF
>13|-|TRBJ1-5|-|TRBV19
TGTGCCAGTAGTATGGCTAGCAATCAGCCCCAGCATTTT
CASSMASNQPQHF
>15|-|TRBJ1-6|-|TRBV27
TGTGCCAGCAGTTTATCGGCGGAGGGGTGGTCACCCCTCCACTTT
CASSLSAEGWSPLHF
>15|-|TRBJ1-5|-|TRBV28
TGTGCCAGCGGGACCGAAAACCGTAGCAATCAGCCCCAGCATTTT
CASGTENRSNQPQHF
>14|TRBD1|TRBJ2-5|-|TRBV6-6
TGTGCCAGCAGATCAGGGGGAAGGAGTGAGACCCAGTACTTC
CASRSGGRSETQYF
>15|-|TRBJ1-1|-|TRBV2
TGTGCCAGCAGTGACGGGGGAGGGATGAACACTGAAGCTTTCTTT
CASSDGGGMNTEAFF
>21|TRBD1|TRBJ2-6|-|TRBV7-8
TGTGCCAGCAGCCCCGGGACAGGGGGCGCAGGAACAAGCTCTGGGGCCAACGTCCTGACTTTC
CASSPGTGGAGTSSGANVLTF
>14|TRBD1|TRBJ1-2|-|TRBV6-1
TGTGCCAGCAGTGGGCAAAGGACAGGGGTCGGCTACACCTTC
CASSGQRTGVGYTF
>11|-|TRBJ1-1|-|TRBV20-1
TGCAGTGTTCTCAGGAGGCCTGAAGCTTTCTTT
CSVLRRPEAFF
>14|-|TRBJ1-4|once|TRBV6-6
TGTGCCAGCAGTTACGCAGCGAGCGATGAAAAACTGTTTTTT
CASSYAASDEKLFF
>14|TRBD1|TRBJ2-7|-|TRBV6-1
TGTGCCAGCAGTAAGGGACAGGGGAGCTACGAGCAGTACTTC
CASSKGQGSYEQYF
>12|TRBD1|TRBJ2-7|-|TRBV28
TGTGTAATCCGGGACAGCTATTACGAGCAGTACTTC
CVIRDSYYEQYF
>15|-|TRBJ1-5|few|TRBV27
TGTGCCAGCAGACGCTCGGGGGGGAGGGGGCAGCCCCAGCATTTT
CASRRSGGRGQPQHF
>18|-|TRBJ1-2|-|TRBV18
TGTGCCAGCTCCTCCTCCCCGGGACGGTCCCCAGGTGACTATGGCTACACCTTC
CASSSSPGRSPGDYGYTF
>13|-|TRBJ1-1|once|TRBV25-1
TGTGCCAGCAGGTCAGGGAGGAACACTGAAGCTTTCTTT
CASRSGRNTEAFF
>15|-|TRBJ1-6|once|TRBV2
TGTGCCCGCTCGGGAGGTATCGACTATAATTCACCCCTCCACTTT
CARSGGIDYNSPLHF
>13|-|TRBJ1-5|-|TRBV6-6
TGTGCCAGCAGTTACTGGGCCGGGGAGCCCCAGCATTTT
CASSYWAGEPQHF
>16|-|TRBJ2-3|-|TRBV5-1
TGCGCCAGCAGCTTGGCCATCGGGGGCGGAGAAGATACGCAGTATTTT
CASSLAIGGGEDTQYF
>13|-|TRBJ1-2|few|TRBV19
TGTGCCAGTAGTGCCTCCGGGGCGAGCGGCTACACCTTC
CASSASGASGYTF
>19|TRBD2|TRBJ2-3|-|TRBV27
TGTGCCAGCAGTTCCAAGGGACTAGCGGGGTTGACTAGCACAGATACGCAGTATTTT
CASSSKGLAGLTSTDTQYF
>16|TRBD2|TRBJ2-3|-|TRBV18
TGTGCCAGCTCACTTCGGAGTAGCGGGGTGGGAGATACGCAGTATTTT
CASSLRSSGVGDTQYF
>13|-|TRBJ2-5|-|TRBV6-5
TGTGCCAGCAGCATAGTGGGGGGAGAGACCCAGTACTTC
CASSIVGGETQYF
>12|-|TRBJ2-3|-|TRBV6-6
TGTGCCAGCAGTTACAGAACAGATACGCAGTATTTT
CASSYRTDTQYF
>15|-|TRBJ2-7|-|TRBV5-5
TGTGCCAGCAGCTTGGAGGCAGGGGGGGCCTACGAGCAGTACTTC
CASSLEAGGAYEQYF
>15|TRBD2|TRBJ2-1|-|TRBV7-9
TGTGCCAGCAGCTTGGGGACTAGCGGGAGGGGGGAGCAGTTCTTC
CASSLGTSGRGEQFF
>16|-|TRBJ2-3|-|TRBV7-2
TGTGCCAGCAGCTTAGTATTTCGGGGGGCCGGAGATACGCAGTATTTT
CASSLVFRGAGDTQYF
>14|TRBD1|TRBJ1-3|-|TRBV5-1
TGCGCCAGCGGGGACAGCTCCTCTGGAAACACCATATATTTT
CASGDSSSGNTIYF
>14|TRBD1|TRBJ1-1|-|TRBV29-1
TGCAGCGTTGGCCCTGGACAGGGGAACACTGAAGCTTTCTTT
CSVGPGQGNTEAFF
>14|-|TRBJ1-5|-|TRBV9
TGTGCCAGCAGCGTAGCAGGGGACGATCAGCCCCAGCATTTT
CASSVAGDDQPQHF
>16|-|TRBJ1-1|-|TRBV5-4
TGTGCCAGCAGCTTGGGGGGCCCCGCCATGAACACTGAAGCTTTCTTT
CASSLGGPAMNTEAFF
>13|-|TRBJ2-1|-|TRBV5-1
TGCGCCAGCAGCTTCGGCTCCTACAATGAGCAGTTCTTC
CASSFGSYNEQFF
>15|-|TRBJ2-1|-|TRBV2
TGTGCCAGCACCGAAGGAATAGCGGTCTACAATGAGCAGTTCTTC
CASTEGIAVYNEQFF
>20|TRBD2|TRBJ2-1|-|TRBV4-1
TGCGCCAGCAGCCACCCCGGACTAGCGGGAGTGTTTCGAGGCCACAATGAGCAGTTCTTC
CASSHPGLAGVFRGHNEQFF
>12|-|TRBJ1-5|few|TRBV30
TGTGCCTGGAGCGGCGGTAACCAGCCCCAGCATTTT
CAWSGGNQPQHF
>17|-|TRBJ2-2|-|TRBV30
TGTGCCTGGAGTCCGACTTACAACTCAGTGAGCACCGGGGAGCTGTTTTTT
CAWSPTYNSVSTGELFF
>13|-|TRBJ1-1|-|TRBV27
TGTGCCAGCAGTAGGGGTTGGGACACTGAAGCTTTCTTT
CASSRGWDTEAFF
>15|-|TRBJ1-5|once|TRBV30
TGTGCCGGGGGGGGAACGGGGGCGAGCAATCAGCCCCAGCATTTT
CAGGGTGASNQPQHF
>13|-|TRBJ1-1|-|TRBV11-2
TGTGCCAGCAGCTTTCGTGTGAGCGGGGAAGCTTTCTTT
CASSFRVSGEAFF
>14|TRBD2|TRBJ2-7|-|TRBV7-8
TGTGCCAGCAGCTTTAAGCGGGAATCCTACGAGCAGTACTTC
CASSFKRESYEQYF
>14|TRBD1|TRBJ1-1|-|TRBV19
TGTGCCAGTAGGTACAGGGGAGATAACACTGAAGCTTTCTTT
CASRYRGDNTEAFF